This TCR beta chain is from a study of T cell changes during pregnancy in multiple sclerosis. Clones were read by immunoSEQ multiplex PCR, and TCRdb kept only the in-frame ones, dropping some. The data contain 70,000 to 95,000 clones, about 94% of them singletons. Losses at the gene ends were 0 bases for V and 8 bases for J; bases not matched to a gene: 9. The germline CDR1 and CDR2 sequences are MNHNS and SASEGT. The CDR3 is made up of 16 amino acids. The sequence came from a female donor in good health, enrolled as a control in a pregnancy study. The V and J genes are TRBV6-1 and TRBJ1-2; 10 bases agree with TRBD1. The sample consisted of peripheral blood, taken after pregnancy. CDR3 in DNA: TGTGCCAGCAGTGAAGCTCCGACAGGGGGCGCAAAAGGCTACACCTTC. This sequence encodes CASSEAPTGGAKGYTF.